These 20 T cell receptor beta chains came from one sample sequenced in a study of blood T cell repertoires in COVID-19. Data came from immunoSEQ multiplex PCR; TCRdb stores just in-frame clones and leaves some out. The sample contains about 120,000 clones, 82% of which appear only once. Specimen: peripheral blood. These receptors were taken from a woman in her 70s with acute or convalescent COVID-19.

This sequence joins TRBV5-5 and TRBJ2-1; D not certain. Germline values: CDR1 SGHKS, CDR2 YYEKEE (reference sequence). The V gene lost 4 bases and the J gene lost 6 bases, with 5 bases spanning the gap. CDR3 length equals 11 residues. CDR3 DNA sequence: TGTGCCAGCAGCCCCAGCAATGAGCAGTTCTTC. Translation: CASSPSNEQFF.

The rearrangement uses TRBV7-7 and TRBJ1-6, with 10 bases that match TRBD1. Germline V gene sequence: CDR1 SSHAT, CDR2 FNYEAQ (reference sequence). V lost 5 bases to trimming and J lost 10 bases; unmatched junction nucleotides: 8. The CDR3 totals 15 residues. The CDR3 loop reads CASSPPTGGSSPLHF. The CDR3, as DNA: TGTGCCAGCAGCCCGCCGACAGGGGGCAGCTCACCCCTCCACTTT.

V is TRBV13 and J is TRBJ2-3; 12 positions match TRBD2. Germline CDR1 reads PRHDT; CDR2 reads FYEKMQ (reference sequence). The CDR3 consists of 16 residues. V was pared by 3 bases and J by 8 bases, with 9 bases of the junction left unmatched. CDR3 in amino acids: CASSFRLAGGVSTQYF. CDR3 in DNA: TGTGCCAGCAGCTTTCGCCTAGCGGGGGGGGTCAGTACGCAGTATTTT.

This clone was observed once. The genes are TRBV11-1 and TRBJ2-2; D is undetermined. Germline V gene sequence: CDR1 SGHAT, CDR2 FQDESV (reference sequence). The V end was cut by 3 bases, the J end by 0 bases, with 8 bases between. The CDR3 is made up of 15 amino acids. Written as DNA, the CDR3 is TGTGCCAGCAGCTTGGAGAGTACGAACACCGGGGAGCTGTTTTTT. As protein: CASSLESTNTGELFF.

Written as DNA, the CDR3 is TGTGCCAGCAGAACGGGGATGAACACTGAAGCTTTCTTT. Translating it yields CASRTGMNTEAFF. The chain is built from TRBV2 and TRBJ1-1; D unclear. This CDR3 has 13 residues. CDR1 is SNHLY, CDR2 FYNNEI, per germline. V was trimmed by 6 bases and J by 0 bases, leaving 8 bases between them.

Concerning this clone: The same CDR3 is also encoded by other DNA sequences in this sample. The chain carries TRBV5-4 and TRBJ2-3; TRBD2 agrees at 8 bases. In germline, CDR1 is SGHNT, CDR2 YYREEE (reference sequence). The CDR3 consists of 15 residues. J was trimmed by 3 bases and V by 0 bases; bases with no gene match: 3. The DNA of the CDR3 is TGTGCCAGCAGCTTGGATGGCGGGGGGACAGATACGCAGTATTTT. Its translation is CASSLDGGGTDTQYF.

This rearrangement joins TRBV5-8 to TRBJ2-1, with D possibly matching TRBD2 (6 bases). The V end was cut by 0 bases, the J end by 5 bases, with 12 bases between. Germline V CDR1 and CDR2: SGHTS, YDEGEE. The CDR3 has 15 residues. This chain's CDR3 is CASSLEVAAHNEQFF. CDR3 sequence (DNA): TGTGCCAGCAGCTTGGAAGTAGCGGCCCACAATGAGCAGTTCTTC. Using reference TRBV5-8 and TRBJ2-1 for the parts outside the CDR3, the full variable domain is EAGVTQSPTHLIKTRGQQATLRCSPISGHTSVYWYQQALGLGLQFLLWYDEGEERNRGNFPPRFSGRQFPNYSSELNVNALELEDSALYLCASSLEVAAHNEQFFGPGTRLTVL.

The CDR3, as DNA: TGTGCCAGTAGTATAGACAGGGTAGGGGCCATATACAATGAGCAGTTCTTC. This gives the protein CASSIDRVGAIYNEQFF. The chain uses TRBV19 and TRBJ2-1; D perhaps matches TRBD1 (5 bases). V was cut by 0 bases and J by 4 bases, with 16 bases left in between. The germline CDR1 and CDR2 sequences are LNHDA and SQIVND (reference sequence). The CDR3 spans 17 residues.

V and J are TRBV6-1 and TRBJ2-1, with a tentative D call TRBD1 (6 bases). From germline, CDR1 is MNHNS and CDR2 SASEGT. CDR3 length: 14 amino acids. Trimming stripped 2 bases from V and 7 bases from J, with 12 bases between. The CDR3 loop reads CASSERGQTNEQFF. The CDR3, as DNA: TGTGCCAGCAGTGAAAGAGGACAGACTAATGAGCAGTTCTTC.

The chain joins TRBV4-2 to TRBJ1-2; 7 nucleotides align to TRBD1. The CDR3 totals 16 residues. The junction had 8 bases not matched to a gene; V was cut back by 0 bases and J by 4 bases. The germline V gene has CDR1 LGHNA and CDR2 YNFKEQ. CDR3 DNA: TGTGCCAGCAGCCAAGATAAGACCGGGACAGCCTATGGCTACACCTTC. Protein: CASSQDKTGTAYGYTF.

V and J are TRBV7-2 and TRBJ2-7; 11 bases are a match to TRBD2. V dropped 3 bases and J dropped 2; count of bases not matched to a gene: 6. CDR1 SGHTA and CDR2 FQGNSA come from the germline V gene. The CDR3 loop spans 16 amino acids. The CDR3 spells CASSFNSGGAPYEQYF. CDR3 bases: TGTGCCAGCAGCTTTAATAGCGGGGGGGCGCCCTACGAGCAGTACTTC.

The rearrangement links TRBV2 to TRBJ2-2, with 10 bases identical to TRBD2. Trimming took 4 bases from V and 6 from J; bases not matched to a gene: 5. CDR3 length equals 15 residues. Germline lookup yields CDR1 SNHLY and CDR2 FYNNEI. The CDR3 DNA sequence: TGTGCCAGCAGTGCCCAGCGGGGGGGCCCCGGGGAGCTGTTTTTT. It encodes CASSAQRGGPGELFF.

CDR3 bases: TGCGCCAGCAGCCAACCACTCGCTAGCGGGGGGGGAGAGACCCAGTACTTC. Amino acids: CASSQPLASGGGETQYF. The rearrangement links TRBV4-1 to TRBJ2-5, with 12 bases matching TRBD2. This CDR3 spans 17 amino acids. V lost 2 bases to trimming and J lost 4 bases; unmatched junction nucleotides: 8. In germline, CDR1 is MGHRA, CDR2 YSYEKL.

The rearrangement uses TRBV30 and TRBJ1-2, with D possibly TRBD1 on 5 matching bases. Trimming left V 0 bases short and J 8 bases short, with 16 bases between. CDR3 length: 14 residues. Germline V CDR1 and CDR2: GTSNPN, SVGIG (reference sequence). The CDR3 DNA is TGTGCCTGGAGTGTAGTTCGGCAGGGATTAGGCTACACCTTC. As protein: CAWSVVRQGLGYTF.

For the CDR3, the DNA is TGTGCCATCAGTACTCCGGGACAGGGGAGCACTGAAGCTTTCTTT. This sequence encodes CAISTPGQGSTEAFF. This rearrangement joins TRBV10-3 to TRBJ1-1, with 10 bases that match TRBD1. J lost 4 bases, V lost 5 bases, and 7 bases had no gene match. Looked up from germline, CDR1 is ENHRY and CDR2 is SYGVKD. The CDR3 runs 15 residues.

The J gene is TRBJ2-2, the V gene TRBV18; D is undetermined. The germline gives CDR1 KGHSH, CDR2 LQKENI. The V and J ends lost 2 bases and 6 bases respectively, with 13 bases between them. This CDR3 has 15 amino acids. The CDR3 protein is CASSPFSGMAGELFF. The DNA for the CDR3 is TGTGCCAGCTCACCATTCTCGGGTATGGCCGGGGAGCTGTTTTTT. Full variable domain (rest looked up from reference TRBV18 and TRBJ2-2): NAGVMQNPRHLVRRRGQEARLRCSPMKGHSHVYWYRQLPEEGLKFMVYLQKENIIDESGMPKERFSAEFPKEGPSILRIQQVVRGDSAAYFCASSPFSGMAGELFFGEGSRLTVL.

This clone was counted ten times or more. The chain combines TRBV7-8 with TRBJ1-2; 7 positions agree with TRBD1. There are 16 residues in the CDR3. Trimming took 5 bases from V and 7 from J; bases not matched to a gene: 16. Germline CDR1 is SGHVS and CDR2 is FQNEAQ. The DNA of the CDR3 is TGTGCCAGCAGCCCCCAGGGGGGCCTCCAAACGGGTGGCTACACCTTC. Protein sequence: CASSPQGGLQTGGYTF.

This clone was recorded once. The chain couples TRBV13 to TRBJ1-3; 7 positions agree with TRBD1. Germline V gives CDR1 PRHDT, CDR2 FYEKMQ (reference sequence). The CDR3 length is 14 residues. Trimming removed 6 bases from V and 2 bases from J; junction bases left unmatched: 4. The CDR3 coding sequence is TGTGCCAGCAGTACAACAGGGGCTGGAAACACCATATATTTT. It translates to CASSTTGAGNTIYF.

V gene TRBV3-1 (or the pseudogene TRBV3-2) combines with J gene TRBJ1-3; D uncertain. Trimming removed 1 base at V and 0 bases at J, with 13 bases between. The CDR3 consists of 17 residues. Germline V lookup: CDR1 LGHDT, CDR2 YNNKEL (reference sequence). The chain's CDR3 is CASSQAGRLSSGNTIYF. CDR3 coding DNA: TGTGCCAGCAGCCAAGCGGGGAGGTTGAGCTCTGGAAACACCATATATTTT.

This chain joins TRBV6-5 and TRBJ2-5; 10 bases agree with TRBD2. Germline CDR1 MNHEY, CDR2 SVGAGI. Trimming took 0 bases from V and 2 from J; bases not matched to a gene: 3. This CDR3 is 16 amino acids long. The CDR3 spells CASSYSASGGQETQYF. CDR3 bases: TGTGCCAGCAGTTACTCAGCTAGCGGGGGTCAAGAGACCCAGTACTTC.